This T cell receptor beta chain was profiled in a study of PD-L1 blockade in urothelial cancer. Study-wide findings and caveats: Stronger expansion of tumor-associated clones in blood at 3 weeks distinguished durable-benefit patients.

The table came from immunoSEQ multiplex PCR; TCRdb's copy has only in-frame clones and leaves some out. This sample has over 100,000 clones, with about 81% found just once. Indicated time point: pretreatment peripheral blood. CDR3 length equals 17 residues. The J segment lost 7 bases and the V segment lost 1 base, leaving 14 bases of the junction unmatched. Germline values: CDR1 SGHRS, CDR2 YFSETQ. Notes on this clone: What it recognizes is unknown.

The rearrangement uses TRBV5-1 and TRBJ2-1; 7 bases agree with TRBD2. This sequence was found in a man aged 45-65 years with urothelial cancer. The sequencing used PBMCs, collected around atezolizumab (anti-PD-L1) treatment. In nucleotides, the CDR3 is TGCGCCAGCAGCTTGCCCCTCTCCGCGGGAGCAGGGAATGAGCAGTTCTTC. It translates to CASSLPLSAGAGNEQFF.